This is a list of T cell receptor beta chains from one sample in a study of circulating and synovial CD4+ cells in juvenile arthritis. Using immunoSEQ multiplex PCR, the repertoire was profiled, and TCRdb retains in-frame clones only, with some absent. Among more than 30,000 clones listed, about 94% were seen once. The material sequenced was CD4+ T cells from blood. Receptor source: a human donor with juvenile idiopathic arthritis. The conserved cysteine and the conserved F or W are not part of the CDR3 here.

j_call v_call cdr3_aa
TRBJ2-1 TRBV4-1 ASSHVPGTSGDNEQF
TRBJ2-7 TRBV9 ASSSRAGLAGGHEQY
TRBJ2-1 TRBV9 ASSVITGGGEQF
TRBJ2-5 TRBV2 ASSQGLVGETQY
TRBJ1-2 TRBV6-6 ASSYSSEANGYT
TRBJ2-3 TRBV5-1 ASSVTSSDTQY
TRBJ2-2 TRBV28 ASSLPLTGLTGELF
TRBJ2-2 TRBV29-1 SVVRLAGGSRELF
TRBJ1-1 TRBV25-1 ASSPRTPRVRPEAF
TRBJ1-5 TRBV7-9 ASSWGTGSNQPQH
TRBJ2-7 TRBV18 ASSTGNGPYEQY
TRBJ2-1 TRBV11-2 ASSSRDRTPNEQF
TRBJ2-7 TRBV27 ASSRDRYYEQY
TRBJ2-5 TRBV5-4 ASSLEPDFRETQY
TRBJ1-2 TRBV4-1 ASSHGTGASGYT
TRBJ2-2 TRBV19 ASSILHGGSGELF
TRBJ1-1 TRBV7-9 ASSLSNSVNTEAF
TRBJ2-1 TRBV30 AWSVGGSMNEQF
TRBJ2-5 TRBV6-1 ASSAQGYETQY
TRBJ1-4 TRBV6-5 ASKGTGRGEKLF
TRBJ2-6 TRBV10-1 ASSERGPGANVLT
TRBJ2-7 TRBV5-1 ASSFPGGGPYEQY
TRBJ2-1 TRBV30 AWSRGTGISNEQF
TRBJ1-2 TRBV27 ASSLSTGNYGYT
TRBJ1-1 TRBV6-6 ASSYRGNTEAF
TRBJ1-5 TRBV19 ASSGGTGQIGIYQPQH
TRBJ1-2 TRBV20-1 SAAGGNGYT
TRBJ1-4 TRBV19 ASSIVGAANEKLF
TRBJ1-4 TRBV2 ASRARQGHNEKLF
TRBJ2-1 TRBV7-8 ASSWEGHEQF
TRBJ1-5 TRBV2 ASSSDLDSNQPQH
TRBJ1-5 TRBV19 ASSTQGGGVGKGNQPQH
TRBJ2-7 TRBV28 ASRQRRSSYEQY
TRBJ2-2 TRBV28 ASSGQGANTGELF
TRBJ1-2 TRBV5-1 ASSWGQIGDGYT
TRBJ2-7 TRBV27 ASSFSAADERQGFYEQY
TRBJ2-6 TRBV14 ASSRLGTSGRKEGANVLT
TRBJ2-3 TRBV9 ASSVGRTSGSTDTQY
TRBJ2-7 TRBV27 ASSMRGGAYEQY
TRBJ2-7 TRBV2 ASSEREGYEQY
TRBJ1-1 TRBV28 ASSYRVMTEAF
TRBJ1-1 TRBV29-1 SVSGTGYIEAF
TRBJ2-5 TRBV11-2 ASSAGLAPQETQY
TRBJ2-1 TRBV23-1 ASSQPRAGESYNEQF
TRBJ1-4 TRBV10-3 AISEPGHPEKLF
TRBJ2-1 TRBV28 ASSLGGKNDEQF
TRBJ2-7 TRBV18 ASSLGLAGVNEQY
TRBJ2-1 TRBV7-3 ASSLSGPLYNEQF
TRBJ2-2 TRBV2 ASSESGPGELF
TRBJ2-3 TRBV18 ASSYGTNTDTQY
TRBJ1-1 TRBV10-3 AISVSGQGNTEAF
TRBJ1-2 TRBV18 ASSPLDGDYGYT
TRBJ2-7 TRBV4-1 ASSDRFYSYEQY